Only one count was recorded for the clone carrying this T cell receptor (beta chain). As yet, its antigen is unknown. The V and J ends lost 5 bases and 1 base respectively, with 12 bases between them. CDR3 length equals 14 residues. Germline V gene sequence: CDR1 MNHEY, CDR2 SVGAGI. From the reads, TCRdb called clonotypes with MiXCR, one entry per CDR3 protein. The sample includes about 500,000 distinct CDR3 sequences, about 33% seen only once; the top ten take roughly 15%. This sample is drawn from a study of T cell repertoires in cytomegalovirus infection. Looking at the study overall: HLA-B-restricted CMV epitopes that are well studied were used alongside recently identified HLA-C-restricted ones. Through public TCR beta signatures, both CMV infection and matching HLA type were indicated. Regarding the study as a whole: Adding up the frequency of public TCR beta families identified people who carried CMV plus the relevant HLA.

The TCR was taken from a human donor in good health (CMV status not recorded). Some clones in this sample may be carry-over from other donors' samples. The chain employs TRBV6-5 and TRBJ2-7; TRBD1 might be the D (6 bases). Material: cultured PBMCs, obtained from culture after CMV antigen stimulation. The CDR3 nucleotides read TGTGCCAGCAGTCGTCCGGGACAATCCTACGAGCAGTACTTC. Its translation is CASSRPGQSYEQYF.